This T cell receptor beta chain was found in a study of cytomegalovirus exposure and HLA in healthy donors. Study background: Within an early data release were tens of millions of unique TCRs drawn from HLA-typed donors. Study conclusions and caveats: An analysis that came later showed most CMV-associated TCR beta chains appearing HLA-restricted.

With V trimmed by 4 bases and J by 9 bases, 8 bases remained unmatched. CDR3 size: 15 residues. Germline CDR1 SGHRS, CDR2 YFSETQ. A word on this clone: Its antigen is unidentified.

The PCR used 60 Vbeta and 13 Jbeta primers. In the original processing: Counted up in a later analysis, unique TCR beta chains came to 65 million to 80 million, with around 10 million shared. Profiling relied on immunoSEQ multiplex PCR, and the TCRdb table lists in-frame clones only, not all of them. V, J and clone size reflect that table, while D and trimming were determined from the DNA. Here the sample spans some 110,000 clones, about 9.5% being singletons. The receptor's source is a man aged 40-49 years in good health and CMV-seropositive. The sample was PBMCs. The J gene is TRBJ2-1, the V gene TRBV5-1; 12 positions agree with TRBD2. CDR3 DNA: TGCGCCAGCAGCCCTACTAGCGGGAGGTCCCCTGAGCAGTTCTTC. This sequence encodes CASSPTSGRSPEQFF.